The 32 T cell receptor beta chains given below trace back to one sample, sequenced in a study of response to subunit inactivated influenza vaccine. TCRdb reprocessed the RT-PCR reads via MiXCR and lists one record per CDR3 protein. The sample lists over 150,000 distinct CDR3 sequences; around 9.9% were seen once. The specimen was non-naive T cells sorted from PBMCs, collected about 40 days after vaccination. The receptors derive from a man in his forties or fifties who received an inactivated influenza vaccine.

This clonotype has a handful of counts. V and J are TRBV20-1 and TRBJ2-3; either TRBD1 or TRBD2 may supply D (6 bases each). CDR3 length: 14 residues. From germline, CDR1 is DFQATT and CDR2 SNEGSKA (reference sequence). Trimming left V 3 bases short and J 11 bases short, with 21 bases between. Here the CDR3 reads CSASVGGPGMGQYF. In DNA form, the CDR3 reads TGCAGTGCTAGCGTCGGGGGCCCGGGGATGGGGCAGTATTTT.

This clonotype was seen only a few times. This chain links TRBV19 with TRBJ1-1; D gene unclear. CDR3 length equals 12 residues. Trimming left V 4 bases short and J 1 base short, with 4 bases between. The germline CDR1 and CDR2 sequences are LNHDA and SQIVND (reference sequence). Written as DNA, the CDR3 is TGTGCCAGTAGTAGGGAGAACACTGAAGCTTTCTTT. Translated, it gives CASSRENTEAFF. Looking up the rest from reference TRBV19 and TRBJ1-1 gives the full variable domain: DGGITQSPKYLFRKEGQNVTLSCEQNLNHDAMYWYRQDPGQGLRLIYYSQIVNDFQKGDIAEGYSVSREKKESFPLTVTSAQKNPTAFYLCASSRENTEAFFGQGTRLTVV.

This chain uses TRBV27 with TRBJ1-5; tentatively, D is TRBD1 (6 bases). Trimming cost V 6 bases and J 2 bases, with 11 bases left between them. CDR1 is MNHEY, CDR2 SMNVEV, per germline (reference sequence). This CDR3 spans 14 amino acids. The CDR3 is CASSANRGNQPQHF. CDR3 bases: TGTGCCAGCAGCGCAAACAGGGGCAATCAGCCCCAGCATTTT.

About this clonotype: This clone may be a read error of a much larger clone one base away. The CDR3 protein is CVSSRGTSDTGELFF. DNA of the CDR3: TGTGTCAGCAGTCGGGGGACTAGCGACACCGGGGAGCTGTTTTTT. This chain connects TRBV27 to TRBJ2-2, with 10 bases identical to TRBD2. The V gene's germline CDR1 is MNHEY and CDR2 SMNVEV (reference sequence). CDR3 length: 15 residues.

This clonotype was counted ten times or more. The chain carries TRBV9 and TRBJ2-2; no clear D. Looked up from germline, CDR1 is SGDLS and CDR2 is YYNGEE. The CDR3 is made up of 13 amino acids. Trimming pared 0 bases from V and 6 bases from J, leaving 6 bases between. This CDR3 reads CASSVESAGELFF. The CDR3 coding sequence is TGTGCCAGCAGCGTAGAATCTGCCGGGGAGCTGTTTTTT.

This clonotype was picked up many times. The chain uses TRBV12-3 or TRBV12-4 and TRBJ1-3; no clear D. CDR3 length equals 12 residues. Between the trimmed V and J ends, which lost 3 bases and 1 base, there was a span of 1 base. The CDR3 DNA reads TGTGCCAGCAGTTTGTCTGGAAACACCATATATTTT. Translation gives CASSLSGNTIYF.

This clonotype occurred many times. The rearrangement joins TRBV20-1 to TRBJ1-1, with D possibly matching TRBD1 (5 bases). V lost 6 bases to trimming and J lost 5 bases, with 19 bases between them. This CDR3 has 14 residues. Germline V gene lookup returns CDR1 DFQATT and CDR2 SNEGSKA (reference sequence). The CDR3 here is CSAWTPGGETEAFF. CDR3 coding DNA: TGCAGTGCGTGGACCCCTGGGGGAGAGACTGAAGCTTTCTTT.

This clonotype has ten or more counts. The V gene is TRBV5-1, the J gene TRBJ2-2; D possibly corresponds to TRBD2 (5 bases). V lost 0 bases, J lost 0 bases, and 6 bases lay in between. This CDR3 region has 15 residues. Germline V gene data show CDR1 as SGHRS and CDR2 as YFSETQ. CDR3: CASSLVTTNTGELFF. In DNA form, the CDR3 reads TGCGCCAGCAGCTTGGTGACTACGAACACCGGGGAGCTGTTTTTT.

This clonotype was seen a few times. The chain recombines TRBV20-1 with TRBJ2-2; the D gene could be TRBD1 or TRBD2 (6 bases each). CDR3 length: 14 amino acids. The germline V gene encodes CDR1 DFQATT and CDR2 SNEGSKA (reference sequence). Trimming pared 0 bases from V and 7 bases from J, leaving 12 bases between. CDR3 DNA: TGCAGTGCTAGAGATTTACAGGGAGGCGGGGAGCTGTTTTTT. This encodes CSARDLQGGGELFF.

This clonotype appeared a few times. This chain joins TRBV7-2 and TRBJ2-7; 14 positions match TRBD2. Germline lookup yields CDR1 SGHTA and CDR2 FQGNSA. The V gene end was trimmed by 5 bases and the J gene end by 6 bases; junction bases not matched to a gene: 9. The CDR3 length is 16 residues. The CDR3 reads CASSAGLAGVGSEQYF. The CDR3 DNA reads TGTGCCAGCAGCGCGGGACTAGCGGGAGTGGGTTCCGAGCAGTACTTC. The full variable domain, rest sourced from reference TRBV7-2 and TRBJ2-7, is GAGVSQSPSNKVTEKGKDVELRCDPISGHTALYWYRQSLGQGLEFLIYFQGNSAPDKSGLPSDRFSAERTGGSVSTLTIQRTQQEDSAVYLCASSAGLAGVGSEQYFGPGTRLTVT.

The gene calls are TRBV7-9 and TRBJ2-7; D perhaps matches TRBD2 (5 bases). Germline CDR1 and CDR2: SEHNR and FQNEAQ (reference sequence). The V and J ends lost 1 base and 5 bases respectively, with 9 bases between them. The CDR3 totals 13 residues. CDR3 region: CASSLVSGNEQYF. The CDR3 bases are TGTGCCAGCAGCTTAGTTTCGGGGAACGAGCAGTACTTC.

This clonotype was counted at least ten times. This chain joins TRBV20-1 and TRBJ2-3; TRBD2 matches at 7 bases. Germline V gives CDR1 DFQATT, CDR2 SNEGSKA (reference sequence). This CDR3 is built from 15 residues. The V gene end was trimmed by 4 bases and the J gene end by 2 bases; junction bases not matched to a gene: 9. The CDR3 is CSAMEAGSFTDTQYF. CDR3 DNA sequence: TGCAGTGCTATGGAAGCGGGGAGCTTCACAGATACGCAGTATTTT.

The chain recombines TRBV7-2 with TRBJ2-3; D tentatively fits TRBD1 or TRBD2 (6 bases each). Per the germline V gene, CDR1 is SGHTA and CDR2 is FQGNSA. V shed 11 bases and J shed 4 bases, with 16 bases lying between them. This CDR3 contains 13 residues. The CDR3 coding sequence is TGTGCCTCAGAGGAGGGGGTCGCAGATACGCAGTATTTT. Encoded protein: CASEEGVADTQYF.

V gene TRBV25-1 combines with J gene TRBJ1-4; D is ambiguous. The V gene lost 2 bases and the J gene lost 11 bases, with 6 bases spanning the gap. The V gene's germline CDR1 is MGHDK and CDR2 SYGVNS. This CDR3 comprises 11 residues. CDR3 in amino acids: CASSESRKLFF. CDR3 bases: TGTGCCAGCAGTGAAAGCAGGAAACTGTTTTTT.

This clonotype turned up a few times. The chain couples TRBV6-2 or TRBV6-3 to TRBJ2-5; perhaps TRBD2 as D (5 bases). CDR1 MNHEY and CDR2 SVGEGT come from the germline V gene. The CDR3 loop spans 14 amino acids. Trimming shortened V by 2 bases and J by 1 base, and 8 bases separated the two germline ends. The CDR3 spells CASSYQRSQETQYF. In nucleotides, the CDR3 is TGTGCCAGCAGTTACCAGCGGTCCCAAGAGACCCAGTACTTC.

The sample holds a few counts of this clonotype. The chain is built from TRBV27 and TRBJ1-2, with D perhaps matching TRBD1 (5 bases). The germline V gene encodes CDR1 MNHEY and CDR2 SMNVEV (reference sequence). The ends were cut back, 4 bases at V and 4 bases at J, with 16 bases in the middle. This CDR3 is 15 amino acids long. The CDR3 nucleotides read TGTGCCAGCAGTTCAACCCTGGGGGGTATCTATGGCTACACCTTC. It codes for CASSSTLGGIYGYTF.

The CDR3 region has the DNA TGCGCCAGCAGCTCCGGGCAAACACTAGGGGCCGAGCAGTACTTC. Translated, it gives CASSSGQTLGAEQYF. The chain employs TRBV5-1 and TRBJ2-7; D possibly uses TRBD1 or TRBD2 (5 bases each). Looked up from germline, CDR1 is SGHRS and CDR2 is YFSETQ. Trimming cost V 3 bases and J 6 bases, with 19 bases left between them. The CDR3 is 15 amino acids.

CDR3 in amino acids: CASSPTSRDSSYEQYF. In DNA form, the CDR3 reads TGTGCCAGCAGCCCTACTTCTCGGGACAGCTCCTACGAGCAGTACTTC. The V and J genes are TRBV5-6 and TRBJ2-7; 7 bases line up with TRBD1. After removal of 4 bases from V and 0 bases from J, the junction contained 10 bases not matched to a gene. The CDR3 length is 16 residues. Per the germline V gene, CDR1 is SGHDT and CDR2 is YYEEEE.

A few counts support this clonotype. The chain uses TRBV11-3 and TRBJ1-2, with 8 bases fitting TRBD1. Trimming cost V 2 bases and J 8 bases; bases outside gene matches: 19. Germline CDR1 reads SGHNT; CDR2 reads YENEEA. The CDR3 contains 18 residues. CDR3 nucleotide sequence: TGTGCCAGCAGCTTATTCGTGGGGAGACAGGGGAGTTTGGAGGGCTACACCTTC. Translated, it gives CASSLFVGRQGSLEGYTF.

This clonotype was picked up many times. The CDR3 here is CASSLGPSDQETQYF. The CDR3 nucleotides are TGCGCCAGCAGCTTGGGGCCTAGTGACCAAGAGACCCAGTACTTC. The V and J genes are TRBV5-1 and TRBJ2-5; no firm D call. V lost 0 bases to trimming and J lost 0 bases, with 9 bases between them. The CDR3 has 15 amino acids. The V gene's germline CDR1 is SGHRS and CDR2 YFSETQ.

This clonotype was detected a few times. The chain is built from TRBV24-1 and TRBJ2-1, with D possibly matching TRBD2 (6 bases). CDR3 size: 16 residues. Germline CDR1 is KGHDR and CDR2 is SFDVKD. Between the trimmed V and J ends, which lost 3 bases and 1 base, there was a span of 12 bases. CDR3 loop: CATSDGRAGSYNEQFF. In DNA, the CDR3 is TGTGCCACCAGTGATGGTCGGGCGGGGTCCTACAATGAGCAGTTCTTC.

This clonotype was counted only a few times. The V call is TRBV19, the J call TRBJ2-1; perhaps D is TRBD1 or TRBD2 (6 bases each). The V end lost 7 bases, the J end lost 1 base, and 14 bases lay between the germline ends. Germline V gene lookup returns CDR1 LNHDA and CDR2 SQIVND (reference sequence). This CDR3 region has 15 residues. The CDR3 protein is CASTKRGDSYNEQFF. CDR3 in DNA: TGTGCCAGTACCAAGAGGGGGGATTCCTACAATGAGCAGTTCTTC. The full variable domain, rest sourced from reference TRBV19 and TRBJ2-1, is DGGITQSPKYLFRKEGQNVTLSCEQNLNHDAMYWYRQDPGQGLRLIYYSQIVNDFQKGDIAEGYSVSREKKESFPLTVTSAQKNPTAFYLCASTKRGDSYNEQFFGPGTRLTVL.

This clonotype was seen a few times. V usage is TRBV6-5 and J usage is TRBJ2-7; a weak D match, TRBD1 (6 bases). CDR1 is MNHEY and CDR2 is SVGAGI in the germline V gene. This CDR3 contains 16 residues. V was cut by 3 bases and J by 0 bases, with 15 bases left in between. CDR3 nucleotides: TGTGCCAGCAGTTATACCGGGACACCTTACTCCTACGAGCAGTACTTC. Translating it yields CASSYTGTPYSYEQYF.

This clonotype was picked up many times. V is TRBV5-1 and J is TRBJ2-7, with TRBD1 matching over 8 bases. The germline CDR1 and CDR2 sequences are SGHRS and YFSETQ. The CDR3 covers 14 residues. V trimming: 0 bases; J trimming: 5 bases; junction bases outside the gene matches: 4. The CDR3 bases are TGCGCCAGCAGCTTGGCTGGGACAGGAAACGAGCAGTACTTC. Encoded protein: CASSLAGTGNEQYF.

This clonotype was detected many times. This chain uses TRBV11-1 with TRBJ2-6, with TRBD2 identical over 8 bases. Germline CDR1 and CDR2: SGHAT and FQDESV (reference sequence). The CDR3 sequence is 21 residues long. Trimming cost V 6 bases and J 0 bases; bases outside gene matches: 19. The DNA of the CDR3 is TGTGCCAGCAGTAGACAACTAGCGGTATTTACTCGCTTCTCTGGGGCCAACGTCCTGACTTTC. Protein: CASSRQLAVFTRFSGANVLTF.

This clonotype was observed a handful of times. V usage is TRBV6-5 and J usage is TRBJ1-2, with 7 bases lining up with TRBD1. Trimming took 4 bases from V and 0 from J; bases not matched to a gene: 5. The CDR3 has 15 amino acids. From germline, CDR1 is MNHEY and CDR2 SVGAGI. The CDR3 here is CASSWGTDPNYGYTF. The CDR3 DNA sequence: TGTGCCAGCAGTTGGGGGACAGACCCTAACTATGGCTACACCTTC.

This clonotype turned up a few times. The DNA of the CDR3 is TGCGCCAGCAGCTCGGGACAGCTCTACGAGCAGTACTTC. Protein: CASSSGQLYEQYF. The V and J genes are TRBV5-1 and TRBJ2-7; 7 positions agree with TRBD1. The CDR3 has 13 residues. Germline CDR1 reads SGHRS; CDR2 reads YFSETQ. Trimming at V came to 3 bases and at J to 3 bases, leaving 3 bases not matched to a gene. Variable domain in full (rest from reference TRBV5-1 and TRBJ2-7): KAGVTQTPRYLIKTRGQQVTLSCSPISGHRSVSWYQQTPGQGLQFLFEYFSETQRNKGNFPGRFSGRQFSNSRSEMNVSTLELGDSALYLCASSSGQLYEQYFGPGTRLTVT.

As DNA, the CDR3 is TGTGCCAGCAGCCCGACAGGGACGGGCAATCAGCCCCAGCATTTT. Its translation is CASSPTGTGNQPQHF. The rearrangement joins TRBV6-1 to TRBJ1-5; 7 bases fit TRBD1. This CDR3 comprises 15 residues. The trim removed 6 bases at V and 2 bases at J, leaving 7 bases unmatched. Germline CDR1 and CDR2: MNHNS and SASEGT.

This clonotype was detected only a few times. The chain joins TRBV11-2 to TRBJ2-3, with 9 positions matching TRBD2. The CDR3 spans 17 residues. Germline-derived CDR1 and CDR2 are SGHAT and FQNNGV. Germline trimming cut 5 bases from V and 1 base from J; bases unmatched to any gene: 10. The chain's CDR3 is CASSPGTRLAGTDTQYF. The CDR3 DNA is TGTGCCAGCAGCCCCGGTACGAGACTAGCGGGCACAGATACGCAGTATTTT.

Worth noting for this clonotype: A junction boundary mismatches the germline segment, possibly from a read error. CDR3 protein: CATSSPNSGSTIYF. CDR3 sequence (DNA): TGTGCCACCAGCAGTCCTAACAGTGGAAGCACCATATATTTT. The chain is built from TRBV15 and TRBJ1-3; D not resolved. Germline V gene data show CDR1 as LNHNV and CDR2 as YYDKDF (reference sequence). There are 14 residues in the CDR3.

The sample holds a few counts of this clonotype. This sequence joins TRBV14 and TRBJ2-7; no reliable D call. The CDR3 totals 13 residues. V lost 0 bases, J lost 2 bases, and 5 bases lay in between. Germline-derived CDR1 and CDR2 are SGHDN and FVKESK. CDR3 bases: TGTGCCAGCAGCCAAGATACGACCTACGAGCAGTACTTC. Translating gives CASSQDTTYEQYF.

There are a few counts of this clonotype. The CDR3 loop reads CASSLVVRNSPLHF. CDR3 nucleotides: TGTGCCAGCAGCTTAGTCGTGAGAAATTCACCCCTCCACTTT. The chain uses TRBV7-2 and TRBJ1-6, with D hard to call. The V end was cut by 1 base, the J end by 7 bases, with 8 bases between. CDR1 is SGHTA, CDR2 FQGNSA, per germline. The CDR3 is 14 amino acids.